This T cell receptor (beta chain) was retrieved from a study of T cells in tuberculosis. Study-wide context: In South Africa, adults with active tuberculosis were compared with IGRA-negative and latently infected IGRA-positive adolescents. Study-wide results and limits: Active tuberculosis alpha repertoires lay closer to GMM-specific TCRs than controls'. Using the GMM-specific repertoire gave approximately 89% accuracy versus about 70% with motifs.

The repertoire was sequenced with immunoSEQ multiplex PCR; TCRdb's copy has only in-frame clones and lacks some. Of under 50,000 clones in the sample, around 96% were seen once. Note on this clone: What it binds is unknown.

This TCR derives from a donor aged 10 to 29 with latent tuberculosis or without tuberculosis infection. The specimen sequenced was PBMCs.

The CDR3 sequence is CASSLWFQRGGGEQFF. The CDR3 nucleotides are TGTGCCAGCAGCTTATGGTTCCAGCGGGGGGGCGGTGAGCAGTTCTTC. The chain employs TRBV7-9 and TRBJ2-1, with 10 bases matching TRBD2. The CDR3 spans 16 residues. The V gene end was trimmed by 2 bases and the J gene end by 9 bases; junction bases not matched to a gene: 10. Germline V CDR1 and CDR2: SEHNR, FQNEAQ (reference sequence).